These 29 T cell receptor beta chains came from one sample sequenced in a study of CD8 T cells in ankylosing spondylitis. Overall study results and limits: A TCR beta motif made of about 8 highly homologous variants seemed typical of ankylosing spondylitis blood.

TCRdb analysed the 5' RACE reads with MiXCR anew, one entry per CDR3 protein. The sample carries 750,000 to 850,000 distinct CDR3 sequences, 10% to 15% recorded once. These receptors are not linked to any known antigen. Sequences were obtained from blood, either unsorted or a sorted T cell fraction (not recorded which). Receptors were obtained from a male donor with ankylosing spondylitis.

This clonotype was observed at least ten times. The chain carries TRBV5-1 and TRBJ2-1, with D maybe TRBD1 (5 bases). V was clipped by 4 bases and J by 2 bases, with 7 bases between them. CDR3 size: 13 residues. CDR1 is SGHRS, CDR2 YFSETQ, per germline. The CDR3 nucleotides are TGCGCCAGCAGCCCAGGGACCTACAATGAGCAGTTCTTC. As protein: CASSPGTYNEQFF.

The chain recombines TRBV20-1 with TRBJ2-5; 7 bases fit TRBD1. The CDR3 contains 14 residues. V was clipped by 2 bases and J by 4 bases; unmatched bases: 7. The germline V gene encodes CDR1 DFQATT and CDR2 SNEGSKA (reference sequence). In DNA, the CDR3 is TGCAGTGCTAGACGGACAGGTCTCGGAGAGACCCAGTACTTC. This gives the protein CSARRTGLGETQYF.

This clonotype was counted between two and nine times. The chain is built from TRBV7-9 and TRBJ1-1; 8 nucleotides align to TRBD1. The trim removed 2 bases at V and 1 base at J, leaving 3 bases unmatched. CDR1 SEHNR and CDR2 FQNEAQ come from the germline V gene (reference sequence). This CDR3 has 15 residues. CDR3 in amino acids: CASSLITGGNTEAFF. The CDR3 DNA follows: TGTGCCAGCAGCTTAATTACAGGGGGGAACACTGAAGCTTTCTTT.

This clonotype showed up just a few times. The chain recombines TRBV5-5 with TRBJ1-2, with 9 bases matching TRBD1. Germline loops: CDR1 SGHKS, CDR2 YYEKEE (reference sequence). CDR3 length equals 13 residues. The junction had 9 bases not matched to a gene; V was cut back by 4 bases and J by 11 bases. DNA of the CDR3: TGTGCCAGCAGCAACGATAGGACAGGGGCATACACCTTC. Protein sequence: CASSNDRTGAYTF.

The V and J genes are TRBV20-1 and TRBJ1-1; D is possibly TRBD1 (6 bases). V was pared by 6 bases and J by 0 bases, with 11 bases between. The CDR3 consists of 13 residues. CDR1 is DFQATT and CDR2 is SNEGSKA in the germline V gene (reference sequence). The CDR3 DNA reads TGCAGTGCCATGGACAGCCTGAACACTGAAGCTTTCTTT. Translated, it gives CSAMDSLNTEAFF.

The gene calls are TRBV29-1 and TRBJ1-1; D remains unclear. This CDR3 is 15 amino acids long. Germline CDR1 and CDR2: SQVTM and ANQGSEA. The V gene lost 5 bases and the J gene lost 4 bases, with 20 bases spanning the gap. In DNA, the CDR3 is TGCAGCGTTACCCCCTCCTGGCTAGCTGGCACTGAAGCTTTCTTT. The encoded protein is CSVTPSWLAGTEAFF.

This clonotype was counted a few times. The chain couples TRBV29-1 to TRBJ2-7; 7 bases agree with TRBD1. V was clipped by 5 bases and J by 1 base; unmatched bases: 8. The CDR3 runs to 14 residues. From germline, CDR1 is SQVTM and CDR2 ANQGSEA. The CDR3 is CSVINPQGSYEQYF. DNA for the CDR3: TGCAGCGTTATAAACCCACAGGGGTCCTACGAGCAGTACTTC.

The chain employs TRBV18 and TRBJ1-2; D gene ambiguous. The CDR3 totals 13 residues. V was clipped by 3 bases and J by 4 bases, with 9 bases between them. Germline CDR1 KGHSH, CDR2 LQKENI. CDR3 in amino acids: CASSPRFGYGYTF. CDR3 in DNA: TGTGCCAGCTCACCCAGGTTCGGCTATGGCTACACCTTC.

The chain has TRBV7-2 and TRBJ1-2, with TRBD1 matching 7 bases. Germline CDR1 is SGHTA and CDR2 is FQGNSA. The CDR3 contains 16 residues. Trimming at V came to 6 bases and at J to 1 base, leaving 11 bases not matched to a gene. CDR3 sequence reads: CASRFLDRDYNYGYTF. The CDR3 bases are TGTGCCAGCAGGTTTTTAGACAGGGATTATAACTATGGCTACACCTTC.

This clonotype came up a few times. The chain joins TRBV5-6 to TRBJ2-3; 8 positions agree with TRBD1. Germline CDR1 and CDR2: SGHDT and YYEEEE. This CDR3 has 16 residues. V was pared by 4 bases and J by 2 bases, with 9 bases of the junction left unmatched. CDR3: CASSPDRAHFTDTQYF. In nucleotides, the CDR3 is TGTGCCAGCAGCCCGGACAGGGCCCATTTCACAGATACGCAGTATTTT.

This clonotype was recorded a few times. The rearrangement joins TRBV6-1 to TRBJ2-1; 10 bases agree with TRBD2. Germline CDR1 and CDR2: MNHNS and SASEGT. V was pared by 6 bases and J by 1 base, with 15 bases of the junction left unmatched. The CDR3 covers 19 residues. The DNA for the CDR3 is TGTGCCAGCAGCCCCGGGGGGCTAGCGGGAGTTTATTCCTACAATGAGCAGTTCTTC. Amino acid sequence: CASSPGGLAGVYSYNEQFF.

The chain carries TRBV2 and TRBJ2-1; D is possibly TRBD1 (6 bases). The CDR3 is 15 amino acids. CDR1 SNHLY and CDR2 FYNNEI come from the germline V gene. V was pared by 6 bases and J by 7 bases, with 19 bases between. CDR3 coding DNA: TGTGCCAGCAGACCAGGGGACCTCGGCGGTAATGAGCAGTTCTTC. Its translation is CASRPGDLGGNEQFF.

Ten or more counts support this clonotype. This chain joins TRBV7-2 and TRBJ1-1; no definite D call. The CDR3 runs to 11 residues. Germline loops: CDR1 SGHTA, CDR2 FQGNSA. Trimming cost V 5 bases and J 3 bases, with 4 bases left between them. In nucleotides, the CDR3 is TGTGCCAGCAGCCCAGACACTGAAGCTTTCTTT. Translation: CASSPDTEAFF.

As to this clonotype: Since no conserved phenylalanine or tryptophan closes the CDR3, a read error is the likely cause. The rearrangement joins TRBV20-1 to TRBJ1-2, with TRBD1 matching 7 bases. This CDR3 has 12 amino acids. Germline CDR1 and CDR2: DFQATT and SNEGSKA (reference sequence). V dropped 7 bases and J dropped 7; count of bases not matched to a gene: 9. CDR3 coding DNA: TGCAGTGTTGGGGGGGACAGCCCTGGCTACACCATC. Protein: CSVGGDSPGYTI.

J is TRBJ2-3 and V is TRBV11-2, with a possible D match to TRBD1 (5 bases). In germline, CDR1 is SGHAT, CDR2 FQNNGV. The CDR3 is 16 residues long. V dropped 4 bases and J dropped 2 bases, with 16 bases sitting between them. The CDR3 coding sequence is TGTGCCAGCAGCTCCCTACGACAGACTCCCACAGATACGCAGTATTTT. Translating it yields CASSSLRQTPTDTQYF.

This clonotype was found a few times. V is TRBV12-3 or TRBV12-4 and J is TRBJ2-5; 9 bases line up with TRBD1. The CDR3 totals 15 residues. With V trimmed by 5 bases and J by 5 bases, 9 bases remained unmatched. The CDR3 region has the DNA TGTGCCAGCAGTCCACCGACAGGGGGTCGGGAGACCCAGTACTTC. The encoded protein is CASSPPTGGRETQYF.

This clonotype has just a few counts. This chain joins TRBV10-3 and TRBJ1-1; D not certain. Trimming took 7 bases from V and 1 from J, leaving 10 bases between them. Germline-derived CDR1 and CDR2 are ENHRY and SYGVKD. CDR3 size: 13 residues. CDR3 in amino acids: CAINTPENTEAFF. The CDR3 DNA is TGTGCCATCAATACGCCAGAGAACACTGAAGCTTTCTTT.

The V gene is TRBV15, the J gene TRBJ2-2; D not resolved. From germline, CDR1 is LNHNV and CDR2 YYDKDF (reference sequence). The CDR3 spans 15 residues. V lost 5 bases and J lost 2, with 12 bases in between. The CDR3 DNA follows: TGTGCCACCAGCTCCCGGGTCTTTAACACCGGGGAGCTGTTTTTT. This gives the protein CATSSRVFNTGELFF.

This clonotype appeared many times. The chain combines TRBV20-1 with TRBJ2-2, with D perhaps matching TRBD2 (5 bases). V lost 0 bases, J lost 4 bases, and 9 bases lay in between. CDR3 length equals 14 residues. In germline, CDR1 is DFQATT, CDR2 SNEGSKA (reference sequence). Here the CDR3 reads CSARDARGTGELFF. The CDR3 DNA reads TGCAGTGCTAGAGATGCCCGGGGCACCGGGGAGCTGTTTTTT.

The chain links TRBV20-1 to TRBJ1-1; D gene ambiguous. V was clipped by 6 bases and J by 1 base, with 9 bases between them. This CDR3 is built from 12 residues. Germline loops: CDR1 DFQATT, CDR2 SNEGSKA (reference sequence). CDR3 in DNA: TGCAGTGCCGCCATTCCGAACACTGAAGCTTTCTTT. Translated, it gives CSAAIPNTEAFF.

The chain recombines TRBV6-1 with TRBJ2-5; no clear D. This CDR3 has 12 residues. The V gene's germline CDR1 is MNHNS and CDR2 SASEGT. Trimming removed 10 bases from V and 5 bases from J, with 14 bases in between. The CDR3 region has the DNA TGTGCCATTAACTCGGGTGGGGAGACCCAGTACTTC. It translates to CAINSGGETQYF.

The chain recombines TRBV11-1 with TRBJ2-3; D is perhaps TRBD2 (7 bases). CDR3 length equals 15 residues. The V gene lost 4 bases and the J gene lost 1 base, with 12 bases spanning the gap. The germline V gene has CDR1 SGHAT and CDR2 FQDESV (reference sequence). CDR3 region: CASSSRGARTDTQYF. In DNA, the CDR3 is TGTGCCAGCAGCTCCCGGGGGGCCCGCACAGATACGCAGTATTTT.

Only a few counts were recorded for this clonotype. The CDR3 DNA follows: TGTGCCAGCAGGCAGGGGATCTCCTACAATGAGCAGTTCTTC. Its translation is CASRQGISYNEQFF. V gene TRBV5-6 combines with J gene TRBJ2-1; a possible D gene is TRBD1 (6 bases). With 5 bases removed from V and 0 bases from J, the gap between germline ends came to 9 bases. The CDR3 sequence is 14 residues long. In germline, CDR1 is SGHDT, CDR2 YYEEEE. The variable domain in full, completed from reference TRBV5-6 and TRBJ2-1, reads DAGVTQSPTHLIKTRGQQVTLRCSPKSGHDTVSWYQQALGQGPQFIFQYYEEEERQRGNFPDRFSGHQFPNYSSELNVNALLLGDSALYLCASRQGISYNEQFFGPGTRLTVL.

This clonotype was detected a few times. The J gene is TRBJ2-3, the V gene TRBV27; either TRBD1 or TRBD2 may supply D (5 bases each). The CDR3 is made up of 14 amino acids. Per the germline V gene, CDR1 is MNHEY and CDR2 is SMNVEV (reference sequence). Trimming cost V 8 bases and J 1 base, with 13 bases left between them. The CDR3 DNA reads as TGTGCCAGCGGAGAGGGGTTAGGCACAGATACGCAGTATTTT. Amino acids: CASGEGLGTDTQYF.

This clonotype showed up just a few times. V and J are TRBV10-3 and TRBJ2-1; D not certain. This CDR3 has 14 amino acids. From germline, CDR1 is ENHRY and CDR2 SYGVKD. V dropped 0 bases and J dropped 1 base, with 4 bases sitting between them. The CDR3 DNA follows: TGTGCCATCAGTGAGTCGCGGTCCTACAATGAGCAGTTCTTC. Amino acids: CAISESRSYNEQFF.

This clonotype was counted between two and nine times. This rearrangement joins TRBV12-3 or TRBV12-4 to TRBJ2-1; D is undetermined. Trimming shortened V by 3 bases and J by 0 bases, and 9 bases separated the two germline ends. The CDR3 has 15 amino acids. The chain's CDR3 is CASSLNSGSYNEQFF. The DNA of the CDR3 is TGTGCCAGCAGTTTGAACTCGGGCTCCTACAATGAGCAGTTCTTC.

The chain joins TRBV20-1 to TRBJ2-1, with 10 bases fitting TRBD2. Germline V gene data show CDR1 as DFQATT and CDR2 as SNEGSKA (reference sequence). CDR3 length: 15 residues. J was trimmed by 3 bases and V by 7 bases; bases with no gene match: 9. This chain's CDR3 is CSGIAGGGVYNEQFF. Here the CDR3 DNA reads TGCAGTGGAATAGCGGGGGGAGGCGTCTACAATGAGCAGTTCTTC.

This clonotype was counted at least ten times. CDR3 sequence: CSAGSGYEDEQYF. The CDR3, as DNA: TGCAGCGCTGGCTCAGGGTATGAGGACGAGCAGTACTTC. This chain uses TRBV29-1 with TRBJ2-7, with D tentatively TRBD1 (5 bases). CDR1 SQVTM and CDR2 ANQGSEA come from the germline V gene. The length of the CDR3 is 13 residues. The V gene lost 7 bases and the J gene lost 5 bases, with 18 bases spanning the gap.

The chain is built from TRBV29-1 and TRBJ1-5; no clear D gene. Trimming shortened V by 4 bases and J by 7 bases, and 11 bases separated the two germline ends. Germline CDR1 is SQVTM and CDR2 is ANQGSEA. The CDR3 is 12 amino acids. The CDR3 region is CSVGEGGQPQHF. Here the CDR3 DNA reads TGCAGCGTTGGGGAGGGAGGGCAGCCCCAGCATTTT.